This T cell receptor beta chain originates from a study of blood T cell repertoires in COVID-19. Study background: Sites across the United States, Italy and Spain contributed samples from acute and convalescent COVID-19.

In terms of age and location, participants ranged from roughly 18 to 95 years and lived in about two dozen US areas. TCRdb keeps only in-frame clones here, not all; method: immunoSEQ multiplex PCR. This sample has about 200,000 clones, with approximately 83% found just once. This CDR3 has 14 residues. The ends were cut back, 6 bases at V and 2 bases at J, with 13 bases in the middle. The V gene's germline CDR1 is MNHEY and CDR2 SVGAGI. The sample taken for sequencing was PBMCs or T cells enriched from blood (not recorded which). This clonotype was sampled from a woman aged 40 to 55 with acute COVID-19. The V call is TRBV6-5, the J call TRBJ1-1; no reliable D call. The CDR3 sequence is CASSLERSNTEAFF. In DNA, the CDR3 is TGTGCCAGCAGCCTTGAGCGGAGCAACACTGAAGCTTTCTTT.